These 17 T cell receptor beta chains came from one sample sequenced in a study of CD8+ T cells in alopecia areata. Isolated RNA was reverse transcribed into cDNA used as the sequencing template. Some clones are missing from TCRdb's copy, which holds only in-frame ones; the method was immunoSEQ multiplex PCR. Here the sample spans approximately 200,000 clones, about 60% being singletons. This sample's treatment: oral pan-JAK inhibitor, 5-10 mg twice daily. Sequenced here: CD4+ T cells sorted from blood, sampled at week 4, from a patient treated with tofacitinib. These receptor sequences come from a human donor with alopecia areata.

The V call is TRBV9, the J call TRBJ2-1; D possibly corresponds to TRBD1 (6 bases). V lost 0 bases to trimming and J lost 10 bases, with 17 bases between them. CDR3 length: 15 residues. CDR1 and CDR2 (germline): SGDLS, YYNGEE. The CDR3 DNA follows: TGTGCCAGCAGCGTAGCACAGGGACCTCAGGGGGAGCAGTTCTTC. It encodes CASSVAQGPQGEQFF.

This clone was found a few times. The J gene is TRBJ2-2, the V gene TRBV10-3, with unresolved D. V lost 7 bases to trimming and J lost 7 bases, with 10 bases between them. The V gene's germline CDR1 is ENHRY and CDR2 SYGVKD. The CDR3 totals 12 residues. CDR3 sequence reads: CAINPGLGELFF. CDR3 DNA sequence: TGTGCCATCAATCCGGGTCTCGGGGAGCTGTTTTTT.

This clone turned up a few times. CDR3 nucleotide sequence: TGTGCCAGCAGCTTGGGGGACAGGGGCAATGAGCAGTTCTTC. Its protein is CASSLGDRGNEQFF. The chain couples TRBV5-4 to TRBJ2-1; 10 nucleotides agree with TRBD1. Trimming removed 0 bases from V and 6 bases from J; junction bases left unmatched: 0. The CDR3 totals 14 residues. Per germline, CDR1 SGHNT and CDR2 YYREEE (reference sequence).

The J gene is TRBJ2-5, the V gene TRBV27; 8 nucleotides match TRBD2. This CDR3 region has 18 residues. Germline CDR1 MNHEY, CDR2 SMNVEV (reference sequence). With 1 base clipped from V and 4 bases from J, the junction kept 14 bases outside the gene matches. Here the CDR3 DNA reads TGTGCCAGCAGTTTATGGGCCAGCGGGGGCGCCCCAGGAGAGACCCAGTACTTC. Residues: CASSLWASGGAPGETQYF.

The chain uses TRBV7-2 and TRBJ1-1; D is unclear. Germline V gives CDR1 SGHTA, CDR2 FQGNSA. The CDR3 is 14 amino acids. Trimming took off 5 bases at V and 4 bases at J, with 14 bases between the two ends. CDR3 region: CASSLPGRGTEAFF. CDR3 in DNA: TGTGCCAGCAGCCTCCCAGGTCGAGGCACTGAAGCTTTCTTT.

This clone was observed a few times. The chain carries TRBV25-1 and TRBJ2-2, with D unresolved. CDR1 is MGHDK, CDR2 SYGVNS, per germline. The CDR3 is 13 amino acids. Trimming stripped 9 bases from V and 1 base from J, with 9 bases between. The CDR3 here is CASSQVNTGELFF. CDR3 sequence (DNA): TGTGCCAGTAGCCAGGTGAACACCGGGGAGCTGTTTTTT.

This chain joins TRBV5-6 and TRBJ1-2; 10 bases are a match to TRBD1. The CDR3 is made up of 13 amino acids. Unmatched junction bases numbered 2, after V lost 4 bases and J lost 5 bases. Germline values: CDR1 SGHDT, CDR2 YYEEEE. The CDR3 loop is CASSQGQGYGYTF. DNA of the CDR3: TGTGCCAGCAGCCAGGGACAGGGGTATGGCTACACCTTC.

The chain couples TRBV30 to TRBJ2-4, with 9 bases aligning to TRBD1. Germline assignment: CDR1 GTSNPN and CDR2 SVGIG (reference sequence). The length of the CDR3 is 14 residues. V was clipped by 1 base and J by 7 bases; unmatched bases: 5. The CDR3 DNA reads TGTGCCTGGAGTGAAACAGGGGGCGGGAACATTCAGTACTTC. This translates into CAWSETGGGNIQYF.

V is TRBV29-1 and J is TRBJ1-2; TRBD1 matches 8 bases. Germline trimming cut 1 base from V and 5 bases from J; bases unmatched to any gene: 12. The CDR3 consists of 16 residues. Germline V gene data show CDR1 as SQVTM and CDR2 as ANQGSEA. The chain's CDR3 is CSVEGPTGALGYGYTF. DNA of the CDR3: TGCAGCGTTGAAGGTCCGACAGGGGCGCTGGGGTATGGCTACACCTTC. Supplemented by reference TRBV29-1 and TRBJ1-2, the full variable domain reads SAVISQKPSRDICQRGTSLTIQCQVDSQVTMMFWYRQQPGQSLTLIATANQGSEATYESGFVIDKFPISRPNLTFSTLTVSNMSPEDSSIYLCSVEGPTGALGYGYTFGSGTRLTVV.

This clone came up a few times. The chain combines TRBV29-1 with TRBJ2-5, with 7 bases lining up with TRBD1. Germline lookup yields CDR1 SQVTM and CDR2 ANQGSEA. The CDR3 has 15 amino acids. Losses at the gene ends were 1 base for V and 5 bases for J; bases not matched to a gene: 10. The CDR3 nucleotides are TGCAGCGTTGAAGTCCCCACAGGGGCCTGGGAGACCCAGTACTTC. This codes for CSVEVPTGAWETQYF. Combining the CDR3 with reference TRBV29-1 and TRBJ2-5 gives the whole variable domain SAVISQKPSRDICQRGTSLTIQCQVDSQVTMMFWYRQQPGQSLTLIATANQGSEATYESGFVIDKFPISRPNLTFSTLTVSNMSPEDSSIYLCSVEVPTGAWETQYFGPGTRLLVL.

This chain connects TRBV27 to TRBJ2-6; tentative D call: TRBD2 (7 bases). Germline V gene sequence: CDR1 MNHEY, CDR2 SMNVEV (reference sequence). Trimming took off 8 bases at V and 4 bases at J, with 15 bases between the two ends. This CDR3 contains 15 residues. CDR3 in amino acids: CASPWGGPGANVLTF. The CDR3 DNA reads as TGTGCCAGCCCCTGGGGGGGGCCCGGGGCCAACGTCCTGACTTTC. The entire variable domain, with the rest obtained from reference TRBV27 and TRBJ2-6, is as follows: EAQVTQNPRYLITVTGKKLTVTCSQNMNHEYMSWYRQDPGLGLRQIYYSMNVEVTDKGDVPEGYKVSRKEKRNFPLILESPSPNQTSLYFCASPWGGPGANVLTFGAGSRLTVL.

The count of this clone is one. The DNA for the CDR3 is TGCGCCAGCAGCCGAGGGACAGGGGGTCAGCCCCAGCATTTT. It translates to CASSRGTGGQPQHF. The chain links TRBV4-1 to TRBJ1-5; 11 bases match TRBD1. This CDR3 is built from 14 residues. After removal of 4 bases from V and 6 bases from J, the junction contained 2 bases not matched to a gene. Germline V gives CDR1 MGHRA, CDR2 YSYEKL.

The rearrangement joins TRBV4-1 to TRBJ1-6; the D is unclear. V lost 0 bases to trimming and J lost 1 base, with 10 bases between them. This CDR3 region has 17 residues. CDR1 is MGHRA, CDR2 YSYEKL, per germline. CDR3 region: CASSQEGAGSYNSPLHF. The CDR3 DNA follows: TGCGCCAGCAGCCAAGAGGGTGCGGGATCCTATAATTCACCCCTCCACTTT.

V and J are TRBV5-6 and TRBJ1-2, with D unresolved. V was clipped by 0 bases and J by 6 bases, with 6 bases between them. Germline V gene sequence: CDR1 SGHDT, CDR2 YYEEEE. The CDR3 totals 12 residues. The CDR3 nucleotides are TGTGCCAGCAGCTTGGCGGAGAATGGCTACACCTTC. Encoded protein: CASSLAENGYTF.

Only one count was recorded for this clone. The DNA of the CDR3 is TGTGCCAGCAGCCCCGGGACAGTTAATAACTATGGCTACACCTTC. Amino acid sequence: CASSPGTVNNYGYTF. V gene TRBV4-2 combines with J gene TRBJ1-2, with 7 bases identical to TRBD1. The length of the CDR3 is 15 residues. CDR1 is LGHNA and CDR2 is YNFKEQ in the germline V gene. Trimming removed 4 bases from V and 1 base from J; junction bases left unmatched: 6.

V is TRBV6-6 and J is TRBJ1-5; 9 bases match TRBD1. From germline, CDR1 is MNHNY and CDR2 SVGAGI (reference sequence). This CDR3 region has 14 residues. V shed 6 bases and J 6 bases; nucleotides not matched to a gene: 6. CDR3 residues: CASRYRGQVQPQHF. As DNA, the CDR3 is TGTGCCAGCAGGTACAGGGGGCAGGTTCAGCCCCAGCATTTT.

The sample holds a few counts of this clone. This sequence joins TRBV28 and TRBJ1-5; D possibly corresponds to TRBD1 (5 bases). With 7 bases removed from V and 7 bases from J, the gap between germline ends came to 17 bases. This CDR3 comprises 14 residues. CDR1 is MDHEN and CDR2 is SYDVKM in the germline V gene. The CDR3 DNA is TGTGCCAGCAACTCCCCGGCCGGGGGGCAGCCCCAGCATTTT. Protein product: CASNSPAGGQPQHF. Using reference TRBV28 and TRBJ1-5 for the parts outside the CDR3, the full variable domain is DVKVTQSSRYLVKRTGEKVFLECVQDMDHENMFWYRQDPGLGLRLIYFSYDVKMKEKGDIPEGYSVSREKKERFSLILESASTNQTSMYLCASNSPAGGQPQHFGDGTRLSIL.